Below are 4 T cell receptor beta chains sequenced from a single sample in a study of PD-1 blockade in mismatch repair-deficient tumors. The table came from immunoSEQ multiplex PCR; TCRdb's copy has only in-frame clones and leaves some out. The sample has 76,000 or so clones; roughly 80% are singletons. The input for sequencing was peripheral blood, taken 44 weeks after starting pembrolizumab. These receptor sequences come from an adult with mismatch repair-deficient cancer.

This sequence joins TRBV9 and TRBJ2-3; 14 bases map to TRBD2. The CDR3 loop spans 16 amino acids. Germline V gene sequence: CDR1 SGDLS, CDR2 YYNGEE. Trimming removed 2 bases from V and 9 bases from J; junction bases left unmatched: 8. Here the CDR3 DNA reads TGTGCCAGCAGCGTGGGACTAGCGGGAGTGAAGGAGACGCAGTATTTT. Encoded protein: CASSVGLAGVKETQYF.

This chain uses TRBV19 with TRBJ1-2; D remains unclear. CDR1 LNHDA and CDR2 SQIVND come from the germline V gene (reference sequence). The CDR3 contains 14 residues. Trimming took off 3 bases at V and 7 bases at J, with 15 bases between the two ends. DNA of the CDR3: TGTGCCAGTAGTATTTTTGGTATTATCGGTGGCTACACCTTC. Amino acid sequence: CASSIFGIIGGYTF.

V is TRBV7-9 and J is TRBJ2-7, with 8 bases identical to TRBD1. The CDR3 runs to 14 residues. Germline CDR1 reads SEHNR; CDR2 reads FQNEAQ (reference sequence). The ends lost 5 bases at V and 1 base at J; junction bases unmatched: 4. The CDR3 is CASSPGQVSYEQYF. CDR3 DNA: TGTGCCAGCAGCCCGGGACAGGTATCCTACGAGCAGTACTTC.

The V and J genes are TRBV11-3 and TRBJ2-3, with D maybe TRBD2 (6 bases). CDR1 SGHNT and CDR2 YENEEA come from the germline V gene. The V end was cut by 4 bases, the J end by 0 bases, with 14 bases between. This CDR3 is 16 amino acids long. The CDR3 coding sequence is TGTGCCAGCAGCTCTCGGTCGGGAGTTAGCACAGATACGCAGTATTTT. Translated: CASSSRSGVSTDTQYF.